This T cell receptor beta chain was retrieved from a study of CD8 T cells in ankylosing spondylitis. General study findings and limits: Both synovial fluid and blood in reactive arthritis had previously been reported to carry some motif variants. Disease-linked clones reportedly showed significant enrichment in matched ankylosing spondylitis synovial fluid. CD8+ cells made up the disease-linked clones, which were relatively rare in peripheral blood. In ankylosing spondylitis blood, a motif of seven to nine highly homologous TCR beta variants appeared characteristic.

Comments on this clonotype: Its antigen is unknown.

MiXCR was run by TCRdb on the 5' RACE reads, yielding one entry per CDR3 protein. The table shows approximately 100,000 distinct CDR3 sequences, with 24% occurring only once. The sample comprised synovial fluid, either unsorted or a sorted T cell fraction (not recorded which). This clonotype was sampled from a male donor with ankylosing spondylitis.

The CDR3: CASSNRQAAADTQYF. The DNA for the CDR3 is TGTGCCAGCAGCAACAGACAGGCCGCGGCAGATACGCAGTATTTT. The chain combines TRBV14 with TRBJ2-3; D perhaps matches TRBD1 (6 bases). Germline V CDR1 and CDR2: SGHDN, FVKESK. Trimming removed 5 bases from V and 4 bases from J, with 16 bases in between. The CDR3 covers 15 residues.